The clone carrying this TCR beta chain was counted only a few times. Antigen specificity is unknown. Amplification of TCR beta CDR3 regions was performed using RNA transcripts as template. First-round RT-PCR of the TCR CDR3 relied on the HTBI primer set. TCRdb fed the multiplex PCR reads into MiXCR, producing one record per CDR3 protein. The sample gives more than 550,000 distinct CDR3 sequences, 18% of which show up once; over 15% is in the top ten. This entry belongs to a study of T cells in Graves' hyperthyroidism and ophthalmopathy. Overall study: Peripheral blood samples were taken at initial diagnosis, prior to any treatment. Study conclusions and caveats: Ophthalmopathy was told apart from stable hyperthyroidism by a 13 V-J model.

Not enrolled were patients with uncontrolled infection, other autoimmune disease, pregnancy or lactation. It was around 10 ml of fresh peripheral blood that supplied the PBMCs. The germline V gene has CDR1 SGHNT and CDR2 YYREEE (reference sequence). There are 15 residues in the CDR3. Trimming cost V 0 bases and J 6 bases, with 10 bases left between them. This sequence joins TRBV5-4 and TRBJ1-6; D is perhaps TRBD1 (6 bases). Sequenced sample: blood. This TCR derives from a woman aged 50 to 60 with Graves' hyperthyroidism that later progressed to Graves' ophthalmopathy. CDR3 region: CASSLVAGVNSPLHF. CDR3 DNA sequence: TGTGCCAGCAGCTTGGTGGCAGGGGTTAATTCACCCCTCCACTTT.